This TCR beta chain appears in the sequencing data of a study of identical twins. With 2 bases removed from V and 1 base from J, the gap between germline ends came to 0 bases. The CDR3 loop spans 12 amino acids. CDR1 and CDR2 (germline): LNHNV, YYDKDF (reference sequence). In TCRdb, the 5' RACE reads were re-called with MiXCR into one record per CDR3 protein. The repertoire holds about 890,000 distinct CDR3 sequences, with approximately 13% as singletons. The table lists this clonotype with many counts. This same sample was also taken into another study, of yellow fever vaccine responses in identical twins.

The TCR comes from a woman aged 18-29 years in good health. The source material was PBMCs. The V and J genes are TRBV15 and TRBJ1-5; D remains ambiguous. The CDR3: CATSRSNQPQHF. CDR3 nucleotides: TGTGCCACCAGCAGAAGCAATCAGCCCCAGCATTTT.